Listed below are T cell receptor beta chains from one sample, sequenced in a study of blood T cells in healthy people across ages. TCRdb redid the calling of the 5' RACE reads with MiXCR, one entry per CDR3 protein. The sample lists more than 750,000 distinct CDR3 sequences, 25% to 35% seen once, with more than 8.5% in the top ten. The same sample was also studied in work on T cells of mothers and their children.

The specimen sequenced was blood. These receptors were collected from a woman aged 40 to 55 in good health. The CDR3 runs from the conserved cysteine through the conserved F or W. A D gene is named only where the DNA matches it firmly. Expanded clones are given a class, and other clones once, few, many or no size at all.

v_gene	j_gene	abundance	d_gene	CDR3nt	CDR3aa
TRBV20-1	TRBJ1-2	few	.	TGCAGTGCTAGACCTCCTGGACTTCGGCGGCGGTATGGCTACACCTTC	CSARPPGLRRRYGYTF
TRBV7-2	TRBJ2-1	many	TRBD2	TGTGCCAGCAGCTTAGGGACTAGCCTGTTTAGCTCCTACAATGAGCAGTTCTTC	CASSLGTSLFSSYNEQFF
TRBV5-1	TRBJ2-3	few	TRBD2	TGCGCCAGCAGCACACGGACTAGCGGGGGGGGCGATACGCAGTATTTT	CASSTRTSGGGDTQYF
TRBV7-9	TRBJ2-1	.	TRBD2	TGTGCCAGCAGACGAACGGGGGGGCTTTGGGGCAATGAGCAGTTCTTC	CASRRTGGLWGNEQFF
TRBV5-4	TRBJ1-2	.	.	TGTGCCAGCAGCTTGGACTCCAGGGAAGGGTGGTATGGCTACACCTTC	CASSLDSREGWYGYTF
TRBV20-1	TRBJ2-5	.	TRBD2	TGCAGTGCTCCCATAGCGGGCTCCCAAGAGACCCAGTACTTC	CSAPIAGSQETQYF
TRBV27	TRBJ1-1	few	.	TGTGCCAGCAATAGGGTGCGGAATCTGGTTTCAATGGGCACTGAAGCTTTCTTT	CASNRVRNLVSMGTEAFF
TRBV21-1	TRBJ2-7	.	.	TGTGCCAGCAGCCCCACGGGTGTCTTCTCCGAGCAGTACTTC	CASSPTGVFSEQYF
TRBV4-3	TRBJ1-4	.	TRBD1	TGCGCCAGCAGTCACAGGGGCTCGAATGAAAAACTGTTTTTT	CASSHRGSNEKLFF
TRBV12-3/TRBV12-4	TRBJ1-2	.	.	TGTGCCAGCAGTTCGGCCAGGGACTTCTATGGCTACACCTTC	CASSSARDFYGYTF
TRBV20-1	TRBJ1-1	.	.	TGCAGTGCTAGAGGGACCCTAATATGGGACACTGAAGCTTTCTTT	CSARGTLIWDTEAFF
TRBV7-9	TRBJ1-1	.	.	TGTGCCAGCAGGGCAGGGATCACTGAAGCTTTCTTT	CASRAGITEAFF
TRBV2	TRBJ1-3	.	.	TGTGCCAGCAGTGAAGGCGACAGAATTACCGGAAACACCATATATTTT	CASSEGDRITGNTIYF
TRBV12-3/TRBV12-4	TRBJ2-7	.	TRBD2	TGTGCCAGCAGTCAACTAGCGGGGGGATACAATGAGCAGTACTTC	CASSQLAGGYNEQYF